This T cell receptor (beta chain) was obtained from a study of cytomegalovirus exposure and HLA in healthy donors. Overall study: HLA-typed donors contributed some 83 million unique TCRs, which were held in an early data release.

Study results and caveats: Later work found most CMV-associated TCR beta chains apparently HLA-restricted. The productive fraction for most TCR beta V segments was about 87% or about 30% in an earlier analysis.

Comments on this clone: What it binds is unknown.

Primers for the PCR totalled 60 Vbeta and 13 Jbeta. Libraries were prepared by immunoSEQ multiplex PCR; TCRdb keeps only in-frame clonotypes and omits some of them. This sample's table reports 100,000 to 150,000 clones. The clonotype was recovered from a woman aged 40 to 50 in good health and CMV-seronegative. The material sequenced was PBMCs.

In DNA form, the CDR3 reads TGTGCCATCAGAGACAGGGCCAGCTATGGCTACACCTTC. It translates to CAIRDRASYGYTF. The V call is TRBV10-3, the J call TRBJ1-2; 7 bases are a match to TRBD1. The CDR3 has 13 residues. The germline V gene encodes CDR1 ENHRY and CDR2 SYGVKD. V dropped 6 bases and J dropped 4; count of bases not matched to a gene: 5.